A single sample gave rise to the 3 T cell receptor beta chains below, sequenced in a study of PD-1 blockade in classical Hodgkin lymphoma. The method was immunoSEQ multiplex PCR; TCRdb's version includes in-frame clones alone and lacks a portion of them. The table includes 50,000 or so clones, about 75% detected once. Time point indicated: cycle 4 day 1 (C4D1), after five to seven weeks of nivolumab. Each patient relapsed following autologous stem cell transplantation, and prior brentuximab vedotin exposure differed. Sample: peripheral blood mononuclear cells (PBMCs), taken before the fourth cycle of nivolumab. Receptors originate from a human donor with classical Hodgkin lymphoma.

This clone was seen a handful of times. This sequence joins TRBV13 and TRBJ2-1; 9 bases fit TRBD1. The CDR3 contains 15 residues. V was clipped by 2 bases and J by 4 bases; unmatched bases: 3. Germline loops: CDR1 PRHDT, CDR2 FYEKMQ (reference sequence). CDR3 region: CASSLSGTGYNEQFF. In nucleotides, the CDR3 is TGTGCCAGCAGCTTATCTGGGACAGGGTACAATGAGCAGTTCTTC.

The chain couples TRBV28 to TRBJ1-3; perhaps TRBD1 as D (6 bases). V was cut by 3 bases and J by 0 bases, with 9 bases left in between. Germline CDR1 is MDHEN and CDR2 is SYDVKM. The CDR3 has 15 residues. The CDR3 sequence is CASSLEGGSGNTIYF. The CDR3 DNA follows: TGTGCCAGCAGTTTGGAGGGGGGCTCTGGAAACACCATATATTTT.

The chain joins TRBV10-3 to TRBJ2-2; D gene uncertain. CDR1 ENHRY and CDR2 SYGVKD come from the germline V gene. The CDR3 length is 12 residues. Trimming left V 3 bases short and J 7 bases short, with 6 bases between. In nucleotides, the CDR3 is TGTGCCATCAGTGATGGTTACGGGGAGCTGTTTTTT. Its protein product is CAISDGYGELFF.